Listed below are T cell receptor beta chains from one sample, sequenced in a study of human T cells and chemical hapten exposure. Via MiXCR, TCRdb re-called the RACE reads, giving one row per CDR3 protein. Here the sample spans under 50,000 distinct CDR3 sequences, 6.5% to 8% being singletons. Sequenced here: whole blood, sampled in connection with sensitization to the hapten diphenylcyclopropenone (DPC). These receptors were taken from a woman aged 45-60 years with alopecia areata. Some clones in this sample may be carry-over from other donors' samples. The CDR3 runs from the conserved cysteine through the conserved F or W. D genes are given only for firm matches. For some rows the clone size is stated as once, few or many, or as a class when expanded; others skip it.

V gene	CDR3 length	clone size	J gene	D gene	CDR3 DNA	CDR3 protein
TRBV7-2	16	many	TRBJ1-4	-	TGTGCCAGCAGCTTGGGTTTGGGCGGAGTTAATGAAAAACTGTTTTTT	CASSLGLGGVNEKLFF
TRBV2	16	many	TRBJ2-5	TRBD1	TGTGCCACTTTGGGAGCCGGACGGACAGGGAGAGAGACCCAGTACTTC	CATLGAGRTGRETQYF
TRBV18	14	few	TRBJ1-1	-	TGTGCCAGCTCACTACAGGAGTTGAACACTGAAGCTTTCTTT	CASSLQELNTEAFF
TRBV2	15	many	TRBJ1-2	-	TGTGCCAGCAGTGAAGGCGGGGGTAGGAACTATGGCTACACCTTC	CASSEGGGRNYGYTF
TRBV5-4	15	many	TRBJ1-2	-	TGTGCCAGCAGCTTGAGGGCAGGGGTAAGCTATGGCTACACCTTC	CASSLRAGVSYGYTF
TRBV18	14	many	TRBJ2-5	TRBD1	TGTGCCAGCTCTCCACAGGGGGGACAAGAGACCCAGTACTTC	CASSPQGGQETQYF
TRBV7-8	17	many	TRBJ2-1	TRBD1	TGTGCCAGCAGCTTAGCGCAGTTACAGGGGTCCTACAATGAGCAGTTCTTC	CASSLAQLQGSYNEQFF
TRBV20-1	12	few	TRBJ1-5	-	TGCAGTGCTAAGATTAGCAATCAGCCCCAGCATTTT	CSAKISNQPQHF
TRBV19	15	few	TRBJ2-7	TRBD2	TGTGCCAGTAGTCGATTAGCGGGAGGGCCCTACGAGCAGTACTTC	CASSRLAGGPYEQYF
TRBV5-4	15	many	TRBJ2-3	TRBD2	TGTGCCAGCAGCTTCGGCGGGGGGTCCGGGTATACGCAGTATTTT	CASSFGGGSGYTQYF
TRBV29-1	13	many	TRBJ2-1	-	TGCAGCGTTGATTCCGATGGGGAAGGTGAGCAGTTCTTC	CSVDSDGEGEQFF
TRBV18	16	few	TRBJ2-7	-	TGTGCCAGCTCACCACCGGACAGCGTCAGCTCCTACGAGCAGTACTTC	CASSPPDSVSSYEQYF
TRBV18	15	many	TRBJ2-1	-	TGTGCCAGCTCACCTAGGAAGGGGTCCTACAATGAGCAGTTCTTC	CASSPRKGSYNEQFF
TRBV7-8	16	-	TRBJ2-3	TRBD2	TGTGCCAGCAGCGTTCAGGGACTAGCTAGCACAGATACGCAGTATTTT	CASSVQGLASTDTQYF
TRBV6-1	14	many	TRBJ2-5	-	TGTGCCAGCCGAGGTTCCAGTGTAGTGAAGACCCAGTACTTC	CASRGSSVVKTQYF
TRBV20-1	14	many	TRBJ1-6	TRBD1	TGCAGTGCTAGAGGGACAGGGGGCCGGTCACCCCTCCACTTT	CSARGTGGRSPLHF
TRBV11-2	15	many	TRBJ1-3	-	TGTGCCAGCAGCTCGGACGGCGTCTCTGGAAACACCATATATTTT	CASSSDGVSGNTIYF
TRBV5-4	15	many	TRBJ2-5	-	TGTGCCAGCAGCTTGCGGGGACGAGGGGCAGAGACCCAGTACTTC	CASSLRGRGAETQYF
TRBV29-1	12	few	TRBJ2-5	-	TGCAGCGTCTGGGACTTTCAAGAGACCCAGTACTTC	CSVWDFQETQYF
TRBV28	11	many	TRBJ2-1	-	TGTGCCAGCAGTGGTAGAGGGCAGCAGTTCTTC	CASSGRGQQFF
TRBV7-8	16	many	TRBJ2-5	TRBD1	TGTGCCAGCAGCCCGAACGCGGGACAGGGCGGGGAGACCCAGTACTTC	CASSPNAGQGGETQYF
TRBV3-1	15	-	TRBJ2-3	TRBD2	TGTGCCAGCGCTCCGGGGGGAGTCGCCACAGATACGCAGTATTTT	CASAPGGVATDTQYF
TRBV29-1	15	few	TRBJ2-1	-	TGCAGCGTTGGGACGAAGCGGGTCTCCTACAATGAGCAGTTCTTC	CSVGTKRVSYNEQFF
TRBV6-4	14	many	TRBJ1-1	TRBD1	TGTGCCAGCAGCCAGACAGGGGGGAGGGCTGAAGCTTTCTTT	CASSQTGGRAEAFF
TRBV29-1	11	many	TRBJ1-1	-	TGCAGCGTCAGGGCGAACACTGAAGCTTTCTTT	CSVRANTEAFF
TRBV2	15	many	TRBJ2-1	-	TGTGCCAGCAGGGCCCCTCTGGACGGATACAATGAGCAGTTCTTC	CASRAPLDGYNEQFF
TRBV6-1	13	few	TRBJ1-6	-	TGTGCCATCTCAAGGGAGGTTAATTCACCCCTCCACTTT	CAISREVNSPLHF
TRBV11-1	13	-	TRBJ1-2	-	TGTGCCAGCAGCCGGGGACTTTCCTATGGCTACACCTTC	CASSRGLSYGYTF
TRBV7-8	11	many	TRBJ2-7	-	TGTGCCAGCAGCTCTCTAGAATGGCAGTACTTC	CASSSLEWQYF
TRBV7-2	14	many	TRBJ2-3	TRBD2	TGTGCCAGCAGCTCTGATAGCGGGAGGGATACGCAGTATTTT	CASSSDSGRDTQYF
TRBV18	15	-	TRBJ1-5	-	TGTGCCAGCTCATCCGGGGGAGGTACCAATCAGCCCCAGCATTTT	CASSSGGGTNQPQHF
TRBV28	13	few	TRBJ1-2	-	TGTGCAGTACCCTCCGGGAGTAACTATGGCTACACCTTC	CAVPSGSNYGYTF
TRBV29-1	15	-	TRBJ2-2	-	TGCAGCGTTGAAGATAGTTCCAGAAGGACCGGGGAGCTGTTTTTT	CSVEDSSRRTGELFF
TRBV28	12	-	TRBJ1-5	-	TGTGCCAGCTTGAAGGGCAATCAGCCCCAGCATTTT	CASLKGNQPQHF
TRBV7-9	18	many	TRBJ2-5	TRBD2	TGTGCCAGCAGCCCCCTAGGACGGGCTAGCGGAGTCCAAGAGACCCAGTACTTC	CASSPLGRASGVQETQYF
TRBV9	13	-	TRBJ2-5	TRBD1	TGTGCCAGCACCCGAGGGGGCGCGGAGACCCAGTACTTC	CASTRGGAETQYF
TRBV7-3	15	-	TRBJ1-4	-	TGTGCCAGCAGCTTTATGGGACTGCCTAATGAAAAACTGTTTTTT	CASSFMGLPNEKLFF
TRBV9	12	few	TRBJ2-1	-	TGTGCCAGCAGCGTAGCTCTGGATGAGCAGTTCTTC	CASSVALDEQFF
TRBV7-8	15	-	TRBJ1-1	TRBD1	TGTGCCAGCAGCTTTCGGACAGGTTTGAACACTGAAGCTTTCTTT	CASSFRTGLNTEAFF
TRBV12-3/TRBV12-4	15	many	TRBJ2-7	-	TGTGCCAGCAGTCCTCGCGGTTCGGTAACCTACGAGCAGTACTTC	CASSPRGSVTYEQYF
TRBV19	16	many	TRBJ1-2	-	TGTGCCAGTAGTATAGATCCGGTGGCCGCAAGTAATGGCTACACCTTC	CASSIDPVAASNGYTF
TRBV7-2	14	many	TRBJ1-6	-	TGTGCCAGCAGCTTCGGCAGGGAGGATTCACCCCTCCACTTT	CASSFGREDSPLHF
TRBV4-1	17	many	TRBJ2-1	TRBD2	TGCGCCAGCAGCCAAAAATTCCCGGGACTAGCGTTCAATGAGCAGTTCTTC	CASSQKFPGLAFNEQFF
TRBV14	14	many	TRBJ2-2	-	TGTGCCAGCAGCCGGCCTATAAACACCGGGGAGCTGTTTTTT	CASSRPINTGELFF